These T cell receptor beta chains were read from a single sample in a study of CD8+CD57+ T cells in acquired aplastic anemia. TCRdb re-called the reads through MiXCR, storing one row per CDR3 protein. This table has 200,000 or so distinct CDR3 sequences, 50% to 70% appearing once. Sequencing was performed on sorted CD4+, CD8+, or CD8+CD57+ T cells (not recorded which) from PBMCs. The receptors stem from a human donor with aplastic anemia. Both conserved end residues are part of each CDR3. The D gene is left open where the match is weak. Where a row states a size, it is once, few, many or the class of an expanded clone; other rows omit it.

V: TRBV2
D: .
size: .
J: TRBJ2-1
CDR3: CASSPTRIPFDNEQFF
DNA: TGTGCCAGCAGCCCCACGCGGATCCCCTTCGACAATGAGCAGTTCTTC

V: TRBV2
D: .
size: .
J: TRBJ1-2
CDR3: CASRPPGSDGYTF
DNA: TGTGCCAGCAGGCCCCCCGGATCCGATGGCTACACCTTC

V: TRBV28
D: .
size: .
J: TRBJ2-3
CDR3: CASSLGRTPHTQYF
DNA: TGTGCCAGCAGTTTGGGCAGGACCCCACATACGCAGTATTTT

V: TRBV5-1
D: .
size: .
J: TRBJ2-5
CDR3: CASSSPGIQETQYF
DNA: TGCGCCAGCAGCTCACCGGGGATTCAAGAGACCCAGTACTTC

V: TRBV10-3
D: .
size: few
J: TRBJ2-7
CDR3: CAISESIGFSGHEQYF
DNA: TGTGCCATCAGTGAGTCTATCGGGTTTTCCGGACACGAGCAGTACTTC

V: TRBV19
D: .
size: .
J: TRBJ1-5
CDR3: CASSMRVGGQPQHF
DNA: TGTGCCAGTAGTATGAGGGTGGGCGGGCAGCCCCAGCATTTT

V: TRBV2
D: .
size: .
J: TRBJ1-3
CDR3: CASSFQGENTIYF
DNA: TGTGCCAGCAGTTTCCAAGGGGAAAACACCATATATTTT

V: TRBV20-1
D: TRBD2
size: .
J: TRBJ2-1
CDR3: CSARASGDYNEQFF
DNA: TGCAGTGCTAGGGCCAGCGGGGACTACAATGAGCAGTTCTTC

V: TRBV27
D: .
size: .
J: TRBJ1-2
CDR3: CASKKGASNYGYTF
DNA: TGTGCCAGCAAGAAAGGAGCCTCTAACTATGGCTACACCTTC

V: TRBV7-9
D: .
size: many
J: TRBJ1-5
CDR3: CASSSTTASSNQPQHF
DNA: TGTGCCAGCAGCTCCACGACAGCATCTAGCAATCAGCCCCAGCATTTT

V: TRBV7-7
D: .
size: few
J: TRBJ2-1
CDR3: CAKRQAGNEQFF
DNA: TGTGCTAAACGCCAGGCGGGCAATGAGCAGTTCTTC

V: TRBV7-2
D: .
size: .
J: TRBJ1-2
CDR3: CASSSHRYGYTF
DNA: TGTGCCAGCAGCTCACATCGGTATGGCTACACCTTC

V: TRBV20-1
D: .
size: few
J: TRBJ1-1
CDR3: CSARTGDLGTEAFF
DNA: TGCAGTGCCAGAACAGGCGACCTGGGCACTGAAGCTTTCTTT

V: TRBV5-1
D: .
size: many
J: TRBJ1-5
CDR3: CASSLDPEAQPQHF
DNA: TGCGCCAGCAGCTTGGACCCCGAGGCTCAGCCCCAGCATTTT

V: TRBV24-1
D: TRBD1
size: few
J: TRBJ2-2
CDR3: CATGQGRSGELFF
DNA: TGTGCCACCGGACAGGGAAGGTCCGGGGAGCTGTTTTTT

V: TRBV28
D: .
size: .
J: TRBJ1-5
CDR3: CASSPSGGRYLHRPQHF
DNA: TGTGCCAGCAGTCCCAGTGGGGGGCGGTATCTTCATAGGCCCCAGCATTTT

V: TRBV5-6
D: TRBD2
size: .
J: TRBJ2-7
CDR3: CASSLGTSGGLGYEQYF
DNA: TGTGCCAGCAGCCTCGGGACTAGCGGGGGGCTGGGCTACGAGCAGTACTTC

V: TRBV7-9
D: .
size: .
J: TRBJ2-3
CDR3: CASSLEASPADTQYF
DNA: TGTGCCAGCAGCTTAGAGGCTAGCCCAGCTGATACGCAGTATTTT

V: TRBV29-1
D: .
size: few
J: TRBJ2-7
CDR3: CSVTQDRYNYEQYF
DNA: TGCAGCGTCACCCAAGACAGGTACAACTACGAGCAGTACTTC

V: TRBV20-1
D: .
size: .
J: TRBJ2-3
CDR3: CSAIPGSSRGSTQYF
DNA: TGCAGTGCTATCCCCGGGTCCTCCCGAGGGAGTACGCAGTATTTT

V: TRBV5-1
D: TRBD2
size: .
J: TRBJ2-3
CDR3: CASSLLGGTDTQYF
DNA: TGCGCCAGCAGCTTGTTGGGGGGGACAGATACGCAGTATTTT

V: TRBV6-5
D: TRBD1
size: .
J: TRBJ2-3
CDR3: CASSGQGPSTDTQYF
DNA: TGTGCCAGCAGTGGACAGGGACCCAGCACAGATACGCAGTATTTT

V: TRBV5-6
D: .
size: .
J: TRBJ1-6
CDR3: CASSSRTVYNSPLHF
DNA: TGTGCCAGCAGCTCAAGGACCGTGTATAATTCACCCCTCCACTTT

V: TRBV2
D: .
size: .
J: TRBJ2-7
CDR3: CASSEADRYEQYF
DNA: TGTGCCAGCAGTGAGGCAGATCGCTACGAGCAGTACTTC

V: TRBV6-5
D: .
size: .
J: TRBJ1-3
CDR3: CACSKLRDAGNTIYF
DNA: TGTGCCTGCAGTAAACTCAGGGACGCAGGAAACACCATATATTTT

V: TRBV19
D: .
size: .
J: TRBJ2-7
CDR3: CAASVGGSSYEQYF
DNA: TGTGCAGCCTCGGTGGGGGGCAGCTCCTACGAGCAGTACTTC

V: TRBV7-9
D: .
size: .
J: TRBJ2-1
CDR3: CASSPQDRYNEQLF
DNA: TGTGCCAGCAGCCCACAGGACCGCTACAATGAGCAGCTCTTC

V: TRBV15
D: TRBD1
size: few
J: TRBJ2-1
CDR3: CATSRVSGGGYNEQFF
DNA: TGTGCCACCAGCAGAGTTTCAGGGGGCGGCTACAATGAGCAGTTCTTC

V: TRBV24-1
D: TRBD1
size: .
J: TRBJ2-7
CDR3: CATSDGQGNYEQYF
DNA: TGTGCCACCAGTGACGGACAGGGCAACTACGAGCAGTACTTC

V: TRBV7-9
D: .
size: .
J: TRBJ1-2
CDR3: CASSPEEGVIYGYTF
DNA: TGTGCCAGCAGCCCCGAAGAGGGGGTCATCTATGGCTACACCTTC